This is a list of T cell receptor beta chains from one sample in a study of blood T cell repertoires in COVID-19. Clones were sequenced by immunoSEQ multiplex PCR, and TCRdb holds only the in-frame ones, with some missing. The sample shows about 74,000 clones, around 85% of them seen only once. Specimen: peripheral blood. The receptors were gathered from a man over 45 with acute or convalescent COVID-19. Both conserved end residues are part of each CDR3. The order of the fields is V gene, J gene, D gene, clone size, CDR3 protein, CDR3 DNA. D genes are given only for firm matches. Not every row has a clone size; where given, it reads once, few, many or a size class.

V gene: TRBV14
J gene: TRBJ1-1
D gene: NA
clone size: NA
CDR3 protein: CASSQDLDSEVHTEAFF
CDR3 DNA: TGTGCCAGCAGCCAAGATCTTGACAGCGAAGTACACACTGAAGCTTTCTTT

V gene: TRBV27
J gene: TRBJ1-2
D gene: NA
clone size: NA
CDR3 protein: CASKSPLGDYGYTF
CDR3 DNA: TGTGCCAGCAAGTCCCCGTTGGGAGACTATGGCTACACCTTC

V gene: TRBV10-3
J gene: TRBJ2-7
D gene: TRBD1
clone size: once
CDR3 protein: CATVGSGTGIYEQYF
CDR3 DNA: TGTGCCACCGTGGGATCCGGGACAGGGATCTACGAGCAGTACTTC

V gene: TRBV9
J gene: TRBJ1-2
D gene: TRBD1
clone size: NA
CDR3 protein: CASSPPRDRVSYGYTF
CDR3 DNA: TGTGCCAGCAGCCCACCTCGGGACAGGGTAAGCTATGGCTACACCTTC

V gene: TRBV6-6
J gene: TRBJ1-2
D gene: TRBD1
clone size: NA
CDR3 protein: CASSYIGTVYDYGYTF
CDR3 DNA: TGTGCCAGCAGTTACATCGGGACAGTCTACGACTATGGCTACACCTTC

V gene: TRBV12-5
J gene: TRBJ2-1
D gene: NA
clone size: NA
CDR3 protein: CASGLPNTYNEQFF
CDR3 DNA: TGTGCTAGTGGTTTGCCGAACACCTACAATGAGCAGTTCTTC

V gene: TRBV10-3
J gene: TRBJ2-3
D gene: TRBD2
clone size: once
CDR3 protein: CAISLLAGVGTDTQYF
CDR3 DNA: TGTGCCATCAGCCTACTAGCGGGGGTTGGCACAGATACGCAGTATTTT

V gene: TRBV4-1
J gene: TRBJ1-2
D gene: NA
clone size: NA
CDR3 protein: CASSQGQGQNYGYTF
CDR3 DNA: TGCGCCAGCAGCCAAGGGCAGGGCCAAAACTATGGCTACACCTTC

V gene: TRBV24-1
J gene: TRBJ2-1
D gene: NA
clone size: few
CDR3 protein: CATSVRGIDEQFF
CDR3 DNA: TGTGCCACCAGTGTTAGGGGAATTGATGAGCAGTTCTTC

V gene: TRBV4-1
J gene: TRBJ1-2
D gene: TRBD1
clone size: NA
CDR3 protein: CASSHPPGQGAYGYTF
CDR3 DNA: TGCGCCAGCAGCCATCCCCCGGGACAGGGTGCCTATGGCTACACCTTC

V gene: TRBV2
J gene: TRBJ1-4
D gene: NA
clone size: NA
CDR3 protein: CASSGQRGEKLFF
CDR3 DNA: TGTGCCAGCAGTGGACAGCGGGGTGAAAAACTGTTTTTT

V gene: TRBV30
J gene: TRBJ1-5
D gene: NA
clone size: NA
CDR3 protein: CAWSRQGYGPQHF
CDR3 DNA: TGTGCCTGGAGTAGGCAGGGGTATGGGCCCCAGCATTTT

V gene: TRBV6-5
J gene: TRBJ1-1
D gene: NA
clone size: few
CDR3 protein: CASRRQENTEAFF
CDR3 DNA: TGTGCCAGCCGACGACAGGAAAACACTGAAGCTTTCTTT

V gene: TRBV19
J gene: TRBJ2-2
D gene: TRBD1
clone size: NA
CDR3 protein: CASSFQTGGEGELFF
CDR3 DNA: TGTGCCAGTAGTTTCCAGACAGGGGGCGAAGGGGAGCTGTTTTTT

V gene: TRBV5-4
J gene: TRBJ2-2
D gene: TRBD1
clone size: once
CDR3 protein: CASSKDRGFGGELFF
CDR3 DNA: TGTGCCAGCAGCAAGGACAGGGGATTCGGCGGGGAGCTGTTTTTT

V gene: TRBV3-1/TRBV3-2
J gene: TRBJ2-1
D gene: NA
clone size: NA
CDR3 protein: CASSQELPGHGVNEQFF
CDR3 DNA: TGTGCCAGCAGCCAAGAATTACCGGGCCACGGGGTAAATGAGCAGTTCTTC

V gene: TRBV10-1
J gene: TRBJ2-1
D gene: TRBD1
clone size: NA
CDR3 protein: CASGQDAYNEQFF
CDR3 DNA: TGCGCCAGCGGACAGGACGCATACAATGAGCAGTTCTTC

V gene: TRBV4-2
J gene: TRBJ2-2
D gene: NA
clone size: NA
CDR3 protein: CASSQDLGRTANTGELFF
CDR3 DNA: TGTGCCAGCAGCCAAGATCTGGGTAGGACAGCGAACACCGGGGAGCTGTTTTTT

V gene: TRBV30
J gene: TRBJ2-6
D gene: TRBD1
clone size: NA
CDR3 protein: CAWSSETGWANVLTF
CDR3 DNA: TGTGCCTGGAGTTCGGAGACAGGGTGGGCCAACGTCCTGACTTTC

V gene: TRBV29-1
J gene: TRBJ2-3
D gene: TRBD2
clone size: NA
CDR3 protein: CSVAGLAGTDTQYF
CDR3 DNA: TGCAGCGTGGCGGGACTAGCTGGGACAGATACGCAGTATTTT

V gene: TRBV28
J gene: TRBJ2-1
D gene: NA
clone size: NA
CDR3 protein: CASSSAPNSPPYNEQFF
CDR3 DNA: TGTGCCAGCAGTTCCGCCCCCAACTCTCCTCCATACAATGAGCAGTTCTTC

V gene: TRBV6-1
J gene: TRBJ1-1
D gene: NA
clone size: NA
CDR3 protein: CASSEEFWGVSATEAFF
CDR3 DNA: TGTGCCAGCAGTGAAGAATTTTGGGGGGTTTCGGCCACTGAAGCTTTCTTT

V gene: TRBV5-6
J gene: TRBJ2-5
D gene: TRBD1
clone size: NA
CDR3 protein: CASSPLRTLGDRELETQYF
CDR3 DNA: TGTGCCAGCAGCCCGCTTAGGACGTTGGGGGACAGGGAGTTGGAGACCCAGTACTTC

V gene: TRBV7-9
J gene: TRBJ2-7
D gene: TRBD2
clone size: few
CDR3 protein: CASSLSLAGGEQYF
CDR3 DNA: TGTGCCAGCAGCTTAAGCCTAGCGGGGGGAGAGCAGTACTTC

V gene: TRBV10-1
J gene: TRBJ2-3
D gene: NA
clone size: NA
CDR3 protein: CASSDSEGTDTQYF
CDR3 DNA: TGCGCCAGCAGTGATTCAGAAGGCACAGATACGCAGTATTTT

V gene: TRBV5-1
J gene: TRBJ1-2
D gene: NA
clone size: NA
CDR3 protein: CASSPSGFGYGYTF
CDR3 DNA: TGCGCCAGCAGCCCGTCCGGGTTCGGCTATGGCTACACCTTC

V gene: TRBV9
J gene: TRBJ2-5
D gene: NA
clone size: NA
CDR3 protein: CASSLEGGYQETQYF
CDR3 DNA: TGTGCCAGCAGCCTAGAGGGAGGATACCAAGAGACCCAGTACTTC

V gene: TRBV10-2
J gene: TRBJ2-1
D gene: TRBD2
clone size: NA
CDR3 protein: CASSEPTVAGVDEQFF
CDR3 DNA: TGCGCCAGCAGTGAGCCCACCGTAGCGGGGGTGGATGAGCAGTTCTTC

V gene: TRBV5-1
J gene: TRBJ1-2
D gene: TRBD1
clone size: NA
CDR3 protein: CASSQGQGDYGYTF
CDR3 DNA: TGCGCCAGCAGCCAGGGACAGGGGGACTATGGCTACACCTTC

V gene: TRBV9
J gene: TRBJ2-5
D gene: NA
clone size: NA
CDR3 protein: CASSPTNAETQYF
CDR3 DNA: TGTGCCAGCAGCCCCACTAATGCGGAGACCCAGTACTTC

V gene: TRBV7-2
J gene: TRBJ1-5
D gene: NA
clone size: NA
CDR3 protein: CASSLKLGGQPQHF
CDR3 DNA: TGTGCCAGCAGCTTAAAGTTGGGGGGTCAGCCCCAGCATTTT